Shown below are 17 T cell receptor beta chains from a single sample sequenced in a study of OX40 agonist ivuxolimab in advanced cancers. Repertoires were generated with immunoSEQ multiplex PCR, while TCRdb's copy carries only in-frame clones and drops some. The data hold roughly 8,600 clones, with 75% to 85% observed a single time. The material was CD4+ or CD8+ T cells sorted from blood, obtained in a trial of the OX40 agonist ivuxolimab. These receptors came from an adult with an advanced solid tumor such as melanoma, head and neck, liver or kidney cancer.

The table lists this clone with a few counts. The chain joins TRBV9 to TRBJ1-1; perhaps TRBD1 as D (6 bases). V was clipped by 4 bases and J by 5 bases, with 9 bases between them. Germline loops: CDR1 SGDLS, CDR2 YYNGEE. This CDR3 contains 12 residues. CDR3 region: CASSPRGTEAFF. CDR3 nucleotide sequence: TGTGCCAGCAGCCCGAGGGGGACTGAAGCTTTCTTT.

A few counts support this clone. The chain carries TRBV7-2 and TRBJ1-5; 7 bases map to TRBD1. Germline-derived CDR1 and CDR2 are SGHTA and FQGNSA. The CDR3 runs to 16 residues. Trimming cost V 1 base and J 5 bases; bases outside gene matches: 8. This CDR3 is CASSLGQGGMYQPQHF. Written as DNA, the CDR3 is TGTGCCAGCAGCTTAGGACAGGGAGGGATGTATCAGCCCCAGCATTTT.

CDR3: CAWSVVPMGAFF. The DNA of the CDR3 is TGTGCCTGGAGTGTGGTGCCGATGGGCGCTTTCTTT. The chain has TRBV30 and TRBJ1-1; D ambiguous. V gave up 0 bases and J gave up 11 bases, with 13 bases separating them. The CDR3 loop spans 12 amino acids. Germline V gives CDR1 GTSNPN, CDR2 SVGIG (reference sequence). Full variable domain (remainder filled in from reference TRBV30 and TRBJ1-1): SQTIHQWPATLVQPVGSPLSLECTVEGTSNPNLYWYRQAAGRGLQLLFYSVGIGQISSEVPQNLSASRPQDRQFILSSKKLLLSDSGFYLCAWSVVPMGAFFGQGTRLTVV.

This chain links TRBV6-1 with TRBJ1-2; D unclear. V dropped 7 bases and J dropped 4 bases, with 7 bases sitting between them. The CDR3 spans 11 residues. The germline V gene encodes CDR1 MNHNS and CDR2 SASEGT. The CDR3 nucleotides read TGTGCCAGCAAGGGTCTCTATGGCTACACCTTC. The encoded protein is CASKGLYGYTF.

The chain has TRBV29-1 and TRBJ2-7; 10 nucleotides line up with TRBD1. Trimming took 7 bases from V and 3 from J; bases not matched to a gene: 6. This CDR3 contains 13 residues. Germline V gene lookup returns CDR1 SQVTM and CDR2 ANQGSEA. CDR3 DNA: TGCAGCGCAATAGGGACAGGGGACTACGAGCAGTACTTC. Translating gives CSAIGTGDYEQYF.

The chain combines TRBV7-9 with TRBJ1-1; D is unresolved. V was pared by 4 bases and J by 1 base, with 4 bases between. The V gene's germline CDR1 is SEHNR and CDR2 FQNEAQ (reference sequence). CDR3 size: 12 residues. This chain's CDR3 is CASSSRNTEAFF. The CDR3 bases are TGTGCCAGCAGCTCAAGGAACACTGAAGCTTTCTTT.

The chain carries TRBV9 and TRBJ1-2, with D uncertain. Germline values: CDR1 SGDLS, CDR2 YYNGEE. CDR3 length equals 17 residues. Trimming removed 1 base from V and 4 bases from J, with 20 bases in between. For the CDR3, the DNA is TGTGCCAGCAGCGTATTCGAAAAAAGGGCAGAAGTCTATGGCTACACCTTC. Translating it yields CASSVFEKRAEVYGYTF. The full variable domain, in which reference TRBV9 and TRBJ1-2 provide the parts outside the CDR3, is DSGVTQTPKHLITATGQRVTLRCSPRSGDLSVYWYQQSLDQGLQFLIQYYNGEERAKGNILERFSAQQFPDLHSELNLSSLELGDSALYFCASSVFEKRAEVYGYTFGSGTRLTVV.

The V gene is TRBV2, the J gene TRBJ2-1; D possibly corresponds to TRBD2 (6 bases). This CDR3 spans 13 amino acids. In germline, CDR1 is SNHLY, CDR2 FYNNEI. With 3 bases removed from V and 9 bases from J, the gap between germline ends came to 12 bases. The CDR3 sequence is CASSDGLALEQFF. The CDR3 DNA is TGTGCCAGCAGTGATGGCCTAGCGCTTGAGCAGTTCTTC.

V is TRBV9 and J is TRBJ2-2; 10 bases line up with TRBD2. Germline CDR1 SGDLS, CDR2 YYNGEE. The CDR3 is 15 amino acids. Trimming took 4 bases from V and 7 from J; bases not matched to a gene: 7. In DNA, the CDR3 is TGTGCCAGCAGCCCGGGACTAGCGTTAGGCGGGGAGCTGTTTTTT. Its translation is CASSPGLALGGELFF.

V is TRBV5-1 and J is TRBJ2-2; 13 positions agree with TRBD2. After removal of 3 bases from V and 1 base from J, the junction contained 15 bases not matched to a gene. CDR1 and CDR2 from the germline V gene are SGHRS and YFSETQ. The CDR3 runs 21 residues. CDR3 protein: CASSSPGLAGNPTENTGELFF. The CDR3 DNA reads as TGCGCCAGCAGCTCCCCGGGACTAGCGGGGAACCCGACCGAGAACACCGGGGAGCTGTTTTTT.

This clone is deemed medium-sized. This chain links TRBV27 with TRBJ1-2; 7 bases map to TRBD1. V was clipped by 0 bases and J by 6 bases; unmatched bases: 4. The CDR3 runs to 14 residues. Germline V gives CDR1 MNHEY, CDR2 SMNVEV (reference sequence). CDR3: CASSLSTGSNGYTF. The CDR3 region has the DNA TGTGCCAGCAGTTTATCGACAGGGTCCAATGGCTACACCTTC.

J is TRBJ2-3 and V is TRBV7-8, with D perhaps being TRBD1 or TRBD2 (6 bases each). The CDR3 is 14 residues long. Germline V gene lookup returns CDR1 SGHVS and CDR2 FQNEAQ. V lost 3 bases, J lost 4 bases, and 11 bases lay in between. CDR3 nucleotides: TGTGCCAGCAGCTTTACGGGGGCCTCAGATACGCAGTATTTT. This encodes CASSFTGASDTQYF.

This chain uses TRBV2 with TRBJ2-5; 7 bases agree with TRBD1. Per the germline V gene, CDR1 is SNHLY and CDR2 is FYNNEI. After removal of 7 bases from V and 2 bases from J, the junction contained 7 bases not matched to a gene. The CDR3 runs to 14 residues. The CDR3, as DNA: TGTGCCAGCAAATCGGGACAGACACAAGAGACCCAGTACTTC. Protein: CASKSGQTQETQYF.

This clone was recorded only once. J is TRBJ2-1 and V is TRBV9; 11 nucleotides match TRBD2. The CDR3 is made up of 17 amino acids. Germline V lookup: CDR1 SGDLS, CDR2 YYNGEE. V shed 4 bases, J shed 5 bases, and the junction held 11 bases outside the gene matches. As DNA, the CDR3 is TGTGCCAGCAGCCCCGGGACTAGCGGAGTTCGGAACAATGAGCAGTTCTTC. Its translation: CASSPGTSGVRNNEQFF. The entire variable domain, with the rest obtained from reference TRBV9 and TRBJ2-1, is as follows: DSGVTQTPKHLITATGQRVTLRCSPRSGDLSVYWYQQSLDQGLQFLIQYYNGEERAKGNILERFSAQQFPDLHSELNLSSLELGDSALYFCASSPGTSGVRNNEQFFGPGTRLTVL.

The chain links TRBV2 to TRBJ1-2; tentative D call: TRBD1 (5 bases). Germline CDR1 and CDR2: SNHLY and FYNNEI. V was trimmed by 3 bases and J by 6 bases, leaving 14 bases between them. The CDR3 is 14 residues long. The DNA for the CDR3 is TGTGCCAGCAGTGATGCTCCCCAGGGTGATGGCTACACCTTC. Encoded protein: CASSDAPQGDGYTF.

V is TRBV2 and J is TRBJ1-1; possibly TRBD1 for D (5 bases). Trimming pared 7 bases from V and 5 bases from J, leaving 17 bases between. Per the germline V gene, CDR1 is SNHLY and CDR2 is FYNNEI. This CDR3 spans 14 amino acids. The DNA of the CDR3 is TGTGCCAGCAATAGTACGGGTGAGGGGACTGAAGCTTTCTTT. It is translated as CASNSTGEGTEAFF.

On this clone: No conserved phenylalanine or tryptophan is present at the end of the CDR3, so a read error is the likely explanation. The V call is TRBV5-4, the J call TRBJ1-1; tentatively, D is TRBD1 (6 bases). Trimming pared 0 bases from V and 6 bases from J, leaving 21 bases between. There are 17 residues in the CDR3. Germline V gene sequence: CDR1 SGHNT, CDR2 YYREEE (reference sequence). This CDR3 reads CASSLEGVVYWTPEAFS. The DNA for the CDR3 is TGTGCCAGCAGCTTGGAGGGGGTCGTGTATTGGACCCCTGAAGCTTTCTCT.